Given below is one T cell receptor beta chain in context. What it recognizes is unknown. Sequencing was performed with immunoSEQ multiplex PCR; in TCRdb, only in-frame clones are kept and a portion is missing. Of some 5,500 clones detected, 78% appear once; the ten largest clones hold about 20%. This sample stems from a study of chemoradiotherapy in HPV16-positive cancers. Study at large: Candidate HPV-specific T-cell clones and common TCR motifs came from functional assays in a couple of HPV16-positive patients.

Study results and caveats: In HPV16-positive patients, HPV-responsive T-cell expansion tracked better recurrence-free survival. HPV-specific T cells were functionally defined from only two HPV16-positive patients.

This TCR derives from a human donor with HPV-associated anogenital cancer. This specimen was collected from a patient who underwent chemoradiotherapy.

CDR3 nucleotides: TGCAGTGCTAGAGATCGACCAGCCGTGTACTTC. This gives the protein CSARDRPAVYF. The V call is TRBV20-1, the J call TRBJ2-7; D is unresolved. In germline, CDR1 is DFQATT, CDR2 SNEGSKA (reference sequence). Trimming shortened V by 0 bases and J by 12 bases, and 12 bases separated the two germline ends. The CDR3 totals 11 residues.